These 18 T cell receptor beta chains were sequenced from one sample in a study of CD8+ T cells in alopecia areata. Noted treatment: oral pan-JAK inhibitor, 5-10 mg twice daily. TCR sequencing used cDNA made by reverse transcription of extracted RNA. The method was immunoSEQ multiplex PCR; TCRdb's version includes in-frame clones alone and lacks a portion of them. The sample holds under 200,000 clones, less than 70% seen once. Sequenced material: CD4+ T cells sorted from blood, taken at week 4, from a patient treated with tofacitinib. The receptors derive from a human donor with alopecia areata.

This clone showed up just a few times. V usage is TRBV5-1 and J usage is TRBJ2-5; D remains ambiguous. Trimming shortened V by 1 base and J by 8 bases, and 9 bases separated the two germline ends. Germline V gene lookup returns CDR1 SGHRS and CDR2 YFSETQ. The CDR3 loop spans 12 amino acids. The DNA of the CDR3 is TGCGCCAGCAGCTTGCGTGGACCTACCCAGTACTTC. The encoded protein is CASSLRGPTQYF.

This clone was found a few times. V usage is TRBV5-4 and J usage is TRBJ2-1; 7 bases line up with TRBD1. The germline CDR1 and CDR2 sequences are SGHNT and YYREEE (reference sequence). The CDR3 spans 15 residues. Trimming cost V 4 bases and J 4 bases; bases outside gene matches: 8. Here the CDR3 reads CASSPTQGVYNEQFF. For the CDR3, the DNA is TGTGCCAGCAGCCCCACCCAGGGGGTTTACAATGAGCAGTTCTTC. Based on the CDR3 plus reference TRBV5-4 and TRBJ2-1, the full variable domain is ETGVTQSPTHLIKTRGQQVTLRCSSQSGHNTVSWYQQALGQGPQFIFQYYREEENGRGNFPPRFSGLQFPNYSSELNVNALELDDSALYLCASSPTQGVYNEQFFGPGTRLTVL.

The sample holds one count of this clone. The chain links TRBV11-2 to TRBJ2-3, with 8 bases that match TRBD2. Germline values: CDR1 SGHAT, CDR2 FQNNGV. This CDR3 is 14 amino acids long. Trimming took 8 bases from V and 3 from J; bases not matched to a gene: 7. The CDR3, as DNA: TGTGCCAGCTCAGGACTAGCCGGGACAGATACGCAGTATTTT. This gives the protein CASSGLAGTDTQYF.

The chain couples TRBV29-1 to TRBJ1-2; no definite D call. With 5 bases removed from V and 1 base from J, the gap between germline ends came to 14 bases. Germline V CDR1 and CDR2: SQVTM, ANQGSEA. This CDR3 region has 14 residues. In nucleotides, the CDR3 is TGCAGCGTTAGCCCCCACCCGATTAACTATGGCTACACCTTC. Translating it yields CSVSPHPINYGYTF. Full variable domain (outside the CDR3, taken from reference TRBV29-1 and TRBJ1-2): SAVISQKPSRDICQRGTSLTIQCQVDSQVTMMFWYRQQPGQSLTLIATANQGSEATYESGFVIDKFPISRPNLTFSTLTVSNMSPEDSSIYLCSVSPHPINYGYTFGSGTRLTVV.

The chain is built from TRBV4-1 and TRBJ2-1, with D perhaps TRBD2 (6 bases). V shed 0 bases and J shed 3 bases, with 6 bases lying between them. The CDR3 is 14 amino acids. Germline V gene sequence: CDR1 MGHRA, CDR2 YSYEKL. DNA for the CDR3: TGCGCCAGCAGCCAAGAGGGGGGCTACAATGAGCAGTTCTTC. Protein sequence: CASSQEGGYNEQFF.

As to this clone: This same CDR3 is encoded by further DNA sequences in the sample. The CDR3 DNA sequence: TGCAGCGTTGCCAACACTGAAGCTTTCTTT. Its protein is CSVANTEAFF. This sequence joins TRBV29-1 and TRBJ1-1; D unresolved. Germline assignment: CDR1 SQVTM and CDR2 ANQGSEA. Trimming removed 4 bases from V and 2 bases from J, with 2 bases in between. This CDR3 is 10 amino acids long.

The chain carries TRBV12-5 and TRBJ2-1; D not certain. Trimming took off 5 bases at V and 7 bases at J, with 12 bases between the two ends. CDR1 and CDR2 (germline): LGHNT, FRNRAP. This CDR3 contains 13 residues. The DNA of the CDR3 is TGTGCTAGTGGTGGAAGGACGCAGAATGAGCAGTTCTTC. This translates into CASGGRTQNEQFF.

Written as DNA, the CDR3 is TGTGCCAGCTGTACTGAGAACACCGGGGAGCTGTTTTTT. It encodes CASCTENTGELFF. The chain combines TRBV2 with TRBJ2-2; D remains unclear. Germline V gene data show CDR1 as SNHLY and CDR2 as FYNNEI. V was cut by 8 bases and J by 1 base, with 8 bases left in between. CDR3 length equals 13 residues.

This clone was detected once. This chain connects TRBV29-1 to TRBJ2-3; D possibly corresponds to TRBD1 (6 bases). The CDR3 runs 14 residues. Germline V gives CDR1 SQVTM, CDR2 ANQGSEA. The V end was cut by 4 bases, the J end by 0 bases, with 11 bases between. CDR3 region: CSVVGAESTDTQYF. DNA of the CDR3: TGCAGCGTTGTGGGGGCTGAGAGCACAGATACGCAGTATTTT.

This clone was recorded at least ten times. The genes are TRBV19 and TRBJ1-5; possible D gene TRBD1, 5 bases. Between the trimmed V and J ends, which lost 7 bases and 7 bases, there was a span of 26 bases. CDR1 LNHDA and CDR2 SQIVND come from the germline V gene (reference sequence). This CDR3 is built from 17 residues. CDR3 DNA sequence: TGTGCCAGTACCCCCCAAAATCCGGCAGGGTCCCGACAGCCCCAGCATTTT. Translating gives CASTPQNPAGSRQPQHF. Full variable domain (missing parts from reference TRBV19 and TRBJ1-5): DGGITQSPKYLFRKEGQNVTLSCEQNLNHDAMYWYRQDPGQGLRLIYYSQIVNDFQKGDIAEGYSVSREKKESFPLTVTSAQKNPTAFYLCASTPQNPAGSRQPQHFGDGTRLSIL.

The rearrangement links TRBV6-5 to TRBJ2-3; D ambiguous. The CDR3 length is 13 residues. Between the trimmed V and J ends, which lost 5 bases and 2 bases, there was a span of 8 bases. Germline CDR1 is MNHEY and CDR2 is SVGAGI. The CDR3 sequence: CASSPPDTDTQYF. The CDR3 DNA sequence: TGTGCCAGCAGTCCCCCCGACACAGATACGCAGTATTTT.

This chain connects TRBV11-1 to TRBJ2-6; tentatively, D is TRBD1 (5 bases). V was pared by 11 bases and J by 2 bases, with 16 bases between. From germline, CDR1 is SGHAT and CDR2 FQDESV (reference sequence). This CDR3 comprises 15 residues. The CDR3 region is CAVRQSNAGANVLTF. CDR3 sequence (DNA): TGTGCCGTAAGACAGTCTAACGCTGGGGCCAACGTCCTGACTTTC.

V is TRBV7-6 and J is TRBJ2-7, with 9 bases fitting TRBD1. Losses at the gene ends were 5 bases for V and 7 bases for J; bases not matched to a gene: 9. Germline V gene lookup returns CDR1 SGHVS and CDR2 FNYEAQ. CDR3 length equals 14 residues. The CDR3 protein is CASSPIQGAGEQYF. In DNA, the CDR3 is TGTGCCAGCAGCCCGATACAGGGGGCGGGTGAGCAGTACTTC.

The CDR3 reads CASSYLTSTDTQYF. CDR3 DNA: TGTGCCAGCAGCTACCTAACAAGCACAGATACGCAGTATTTT. The chain joins TRBV27 to TRBJ2-3, with D unclear. The CDR3 is 14 amino acids. The germline CDR1 and CDR2 sequences are MNHEY and SMNVEV (reference sequence). V lost 6 bases and J lost 0, with 10 bases in between.

Concerning this clone: Other DNA sequences in the sample encode the same CDR3. This chain uses TRBV30 with TRBJ2-2; D might be TRBD2 (6 bases). This CDR3 region has 13 residues. The ends were cut back, 0 bases at V and 5 bases at J, with 7 bases in the middle. Germline loops: CDR1 GTSNPN, CDR2 SVGIG (reference sequence). CDR3 in DNA: TGTGCCTGGAGTGTACGGGGGACCGGGGAGCTGTTTTTT. Protein sequence: CAWSVRGTGELFF.

The chain uses TRBV5-4 and TRBJ2-7, with 9 bases that match TRBD1. This CDR3 contains 15 residues. Germline V gene sequence: CDR1 SGHNT, CDR2 YYREEE (reference sequence). V shed 5 bases and J 3 bases; nucleotides not matched to a gene: 9. The CDR3 protein is CASSQLPGQGYEQYF. The CDR3 DNA is TGTGCCAGCAGTCAGTTGCCGGGACAGGGCTACGAGCAGTACTTC.

The V and J genes are TRBV25-1 and TRBJ1-4; tentatively, D is TRBD1 (5 bases). The CDR3 is 14 residues long. Germline CDR1 and CDR2: MGHDK and SYGVNS. The V end lost 4 bases, the J end lost 4 bases, and 10 bases lay between the germline ends. CDR3 amino acids: CASSVRGLNEKLFF. The CDR3 region has the DNA TGTGCCAGCAGTGTCCGGGGCCTTAATGAAAAACTGTTTTTT.

J is TRBJ2-3 and V is TRBV9; tentative D call: TRBD2 (5 bases). CDR3 size: 15 residues. With 3 bases removed from V and 4 bases from J, the gap between germline ends came to 15 bases. Germline V gene sequence: CDR1 SGDLS, CDR2 YYNGEE. The CDR3 here is CASSATLTRSDTQYF. In DNA form, the CDR3 reads TGTGCCAGCAGCGCTACCCTCACTAGATCAGATACGCAGTATTTT.